The present entry profiles one T cell receptor (beta chain) with its context. The source of the sample is a study of blood T cell repertoires in COVID-19. For the study at large: Whether acute or convalescent, the COVID-19 samples came from the United States, Italy and Spain.

The CDR3 length is 14 residues. Germline V gene sequence: CDR1 SEHNR, CDR2 FQNEAQ (reference sequence). Unmatched junction bases numbered 8, after V lost 6 bases and J lost 6 bases. How the authors handled the data: Estimated nucleated cell counts came from reference gene primer amplification. Repertoires were generated with immunoSEQ multiplex PCR, while TCRdb's copy carries only in-frame clones and drops some. V and J calls and clone size follow that table, whereas D and trimming were derived from the DNA. The table records tens of thousands of clones, 90% to 95% of them present only once. This clonotype was obtained from a man between 50 and 59 years old with COVID-19, enrolled during active disease. Sequencing was performed on peripheral blood. The chain recombines TRBV7-9 with TRBJ1-2; 9 positions match TRBD1. The CDR3 loop is CASRLDTGGNGYTF. The CDR3 nucleotides read TGTGCCAGCAGACTAGATACAGGGGGCAATGGCTACACCTTC.